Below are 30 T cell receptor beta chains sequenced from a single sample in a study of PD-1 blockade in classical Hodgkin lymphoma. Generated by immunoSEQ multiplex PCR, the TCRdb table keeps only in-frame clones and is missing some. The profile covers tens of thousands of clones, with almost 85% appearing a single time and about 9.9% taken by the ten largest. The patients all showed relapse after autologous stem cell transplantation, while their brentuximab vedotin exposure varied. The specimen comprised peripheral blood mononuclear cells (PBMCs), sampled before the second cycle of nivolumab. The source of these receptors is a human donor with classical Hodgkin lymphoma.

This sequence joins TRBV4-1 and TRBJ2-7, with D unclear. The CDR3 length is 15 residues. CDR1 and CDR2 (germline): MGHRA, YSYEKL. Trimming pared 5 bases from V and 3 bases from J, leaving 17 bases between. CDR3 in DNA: TGCGCCAGCAGCGGTGAAGGTGGCTGGAACTACGAGCAGTACTTC. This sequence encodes CASSGEGGWNYEQYF.

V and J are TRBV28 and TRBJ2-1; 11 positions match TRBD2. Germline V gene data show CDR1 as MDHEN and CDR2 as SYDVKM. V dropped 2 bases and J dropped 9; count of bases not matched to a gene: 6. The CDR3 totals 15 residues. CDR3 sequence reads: CASSLEASGGIEQFF. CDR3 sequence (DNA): TGTGCCAGCAGTTTAGAGGCTAGCGGGGGGATTGAGCAGTTCTTC.

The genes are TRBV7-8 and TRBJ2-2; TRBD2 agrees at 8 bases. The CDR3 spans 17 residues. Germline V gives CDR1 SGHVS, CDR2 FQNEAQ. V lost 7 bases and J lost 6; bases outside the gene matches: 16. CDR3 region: CASTLPTVGGASGELFF. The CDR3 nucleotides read TGTGCCAGCACCCTCCCAACGGTCGGGGGGGCCTCCGGGGAGCTGTTTTTT.

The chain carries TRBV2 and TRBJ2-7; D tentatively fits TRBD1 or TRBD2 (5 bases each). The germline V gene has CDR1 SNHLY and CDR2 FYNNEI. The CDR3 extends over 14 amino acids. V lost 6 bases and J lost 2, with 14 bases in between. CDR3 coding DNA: TGTGCCAGCAGGGTCGGGGCCGGGACCTACGAGCAGTACTTC. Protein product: CASRVGAGTYEQYF. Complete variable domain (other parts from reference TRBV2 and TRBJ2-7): EPEVTQTPSHQVTQMGQEVILRCVPISNHLYFYWYRQILGQKVEFLVSFYNNEISEKSEIFDDQFSVERPDGSNFTLKIRSTKLEDSAMYFCASRVGAGTYEQYFGPGTRLTVT.

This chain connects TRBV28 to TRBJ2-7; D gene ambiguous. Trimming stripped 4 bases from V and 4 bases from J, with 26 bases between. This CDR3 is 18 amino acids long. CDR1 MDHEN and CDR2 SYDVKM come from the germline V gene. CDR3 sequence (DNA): TGTGCCAGCAGTTACAGCCCCCTTGACGGCCTGGTTGGGTACGAGCAGTACTTC. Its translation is CASSYSPLDGLVGYEQYF.

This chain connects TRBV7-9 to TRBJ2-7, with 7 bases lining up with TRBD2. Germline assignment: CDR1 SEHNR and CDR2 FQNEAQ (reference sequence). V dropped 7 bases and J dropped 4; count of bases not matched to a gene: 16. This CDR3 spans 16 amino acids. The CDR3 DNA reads TGTGCCAGCACCTCGGGATACGGGCGGGAGAAATACGAGCAGTACTTC. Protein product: CASTSGYGREKYEQYF.

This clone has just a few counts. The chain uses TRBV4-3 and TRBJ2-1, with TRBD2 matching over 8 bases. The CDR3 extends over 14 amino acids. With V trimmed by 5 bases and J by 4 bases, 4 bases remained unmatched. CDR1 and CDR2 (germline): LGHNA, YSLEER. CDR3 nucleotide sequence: TGCGCCAGCAGCTCGGGACTAGAATACAATGAGCAGTTCTTC. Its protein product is CASSSGLEYNEQFF.

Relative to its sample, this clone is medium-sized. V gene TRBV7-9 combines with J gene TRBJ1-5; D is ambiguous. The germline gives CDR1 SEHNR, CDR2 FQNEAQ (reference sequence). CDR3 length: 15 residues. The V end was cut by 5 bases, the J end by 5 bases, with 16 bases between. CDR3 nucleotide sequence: TGTGCCAGCAGCCCACCAGGCAGTTCTCATCAGCCCCAGCATTTT. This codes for CASSPPGSSHQPQHF.

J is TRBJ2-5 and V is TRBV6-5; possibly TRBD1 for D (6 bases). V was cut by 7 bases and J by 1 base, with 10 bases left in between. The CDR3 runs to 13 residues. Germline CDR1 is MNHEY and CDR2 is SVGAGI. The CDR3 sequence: CASTKDSQETQYF. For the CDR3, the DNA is TGTGCCAGCACCAAGGACAGCCAAGAGACCCAGTACTTC.

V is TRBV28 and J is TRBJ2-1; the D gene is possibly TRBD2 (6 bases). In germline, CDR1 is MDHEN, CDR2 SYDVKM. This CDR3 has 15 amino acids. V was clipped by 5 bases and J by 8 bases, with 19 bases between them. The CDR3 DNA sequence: TGTGCCAGCAGTAGGGGCGGGGCCGGCTTCGATGAGCAGTTCTTC. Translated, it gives CASSRGGAGFDEQFF.

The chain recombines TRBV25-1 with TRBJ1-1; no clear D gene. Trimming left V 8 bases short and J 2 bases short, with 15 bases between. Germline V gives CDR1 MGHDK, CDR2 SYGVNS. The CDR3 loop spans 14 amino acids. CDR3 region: CASGTPGRNTEAFF. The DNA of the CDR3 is TGTGCCAGCGGCACCCCGGGGAGAAACACTGAAGCTTTCTTT.

The CDR3 loop is CASSLDLTGHQPQHF. The CDR3 region has the DNA TGTGCCAGCAGCTTAGATCTGACGGGTCATCAGCCCCAGCATTTT. The chain recombines TRBV7-8 with TRBJ1-5; D unclear. CDR1 is SGHVS and CDR2 is FQNEAQ in the germline V gene. This CDR3 spans 15 amino acids. The V gene lost 1 base and the J gene lost 5 bases, with 12 bases spanning the gap. Combining the CDR3 with reference TRBV7-8 and TRBJ1-5 gives the whole variable domain GAGVSQSPRYKVAKRGQDVALRCDPISGHVSLFWYQQALGQGPEFLTYFQNEAQLDKSGLPSDRFFAERPEGSVSTLKIQRTQQEDSAVYLCASSLDLTGHQPQHFGDGTRLSIL.

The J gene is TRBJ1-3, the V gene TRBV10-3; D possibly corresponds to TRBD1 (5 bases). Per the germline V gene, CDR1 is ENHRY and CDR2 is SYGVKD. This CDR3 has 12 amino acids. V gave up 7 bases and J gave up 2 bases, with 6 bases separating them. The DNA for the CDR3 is TGTGCCATCAAGACAGCTGGAAACACCATATATTTT. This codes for CAIKTAGNTIYF.

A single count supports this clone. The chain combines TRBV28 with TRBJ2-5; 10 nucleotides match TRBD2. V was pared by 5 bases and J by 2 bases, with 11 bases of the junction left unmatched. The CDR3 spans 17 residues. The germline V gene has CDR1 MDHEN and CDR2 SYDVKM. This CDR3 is CASSLPNSGGPQETQYF. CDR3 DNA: TGTGCCAGCAGTCTGCCTAATAGCGGGGGGCCTCAAGAGACCCAGTACTTC.

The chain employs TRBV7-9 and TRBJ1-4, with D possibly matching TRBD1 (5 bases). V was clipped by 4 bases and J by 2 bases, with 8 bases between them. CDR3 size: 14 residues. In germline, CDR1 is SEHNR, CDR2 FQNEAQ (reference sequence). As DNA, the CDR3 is TGTGCCAGCAGCTCCTGGGACACTAATGAAAAACTGTTTTTT. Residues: CASSSWDTNEKLFF.

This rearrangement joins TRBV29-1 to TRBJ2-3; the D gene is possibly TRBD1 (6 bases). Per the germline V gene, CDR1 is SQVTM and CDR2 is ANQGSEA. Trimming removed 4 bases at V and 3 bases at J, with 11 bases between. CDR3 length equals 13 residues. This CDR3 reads CSVGTGLTDTQYF. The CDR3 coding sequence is TGCAGCGTTGGTACAGGGTTGACAGATACGCAGTATTTT.

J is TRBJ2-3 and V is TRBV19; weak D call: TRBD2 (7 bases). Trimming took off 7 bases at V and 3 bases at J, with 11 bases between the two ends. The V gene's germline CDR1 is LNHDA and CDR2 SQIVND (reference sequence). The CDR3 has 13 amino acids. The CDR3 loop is CASTGEGTDTQYF. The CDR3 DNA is TGTGCCAGTACAGGGGAGGGAACAGATACGCAGTATTTT.

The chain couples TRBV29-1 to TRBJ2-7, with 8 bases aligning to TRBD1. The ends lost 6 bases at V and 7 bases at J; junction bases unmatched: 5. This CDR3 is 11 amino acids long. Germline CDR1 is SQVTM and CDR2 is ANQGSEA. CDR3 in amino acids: CSVPQGGEQYF. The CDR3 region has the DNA TGCAGCGTCCCACAGGGGGGAGAGCAGTACTTC.

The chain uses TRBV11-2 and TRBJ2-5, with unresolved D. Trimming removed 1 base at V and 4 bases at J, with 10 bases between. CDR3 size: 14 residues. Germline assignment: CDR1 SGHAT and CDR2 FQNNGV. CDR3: CASSLVFRRETQYF. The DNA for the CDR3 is TGTGCCAGCAGCTTAGTTTTCAGGAGAGAGACCCAGTACTTC. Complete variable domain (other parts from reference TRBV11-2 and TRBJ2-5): EAGVAQSPRYKIIEKRQSVAFWCNPISGHATLYWYQQILGQGPKLLIQFQNNGVVDDSQLPKDRFSAERLKGVDSTLKIQPAKLEDSAVYLCASSLVFRRETQYFGPGTRLLVL.

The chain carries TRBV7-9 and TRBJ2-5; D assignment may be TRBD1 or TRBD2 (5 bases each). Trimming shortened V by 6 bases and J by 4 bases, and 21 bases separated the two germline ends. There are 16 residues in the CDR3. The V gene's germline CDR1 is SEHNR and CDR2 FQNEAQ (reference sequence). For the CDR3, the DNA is TGTGCCAGCAGACCTCCCCCTCGGACTGGGGGAGAGACCCAGTACTTC. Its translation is CASRPPPRTGGETQYF.

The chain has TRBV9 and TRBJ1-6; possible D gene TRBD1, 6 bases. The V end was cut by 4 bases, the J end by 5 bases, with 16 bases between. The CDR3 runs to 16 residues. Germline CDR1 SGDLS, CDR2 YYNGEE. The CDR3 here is CASSTLGGADNSPLHF. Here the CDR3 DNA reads TGTGCCAGCAGCACCCTAGGGGGGGCTGATAATTCACCCCTCCACTTT.

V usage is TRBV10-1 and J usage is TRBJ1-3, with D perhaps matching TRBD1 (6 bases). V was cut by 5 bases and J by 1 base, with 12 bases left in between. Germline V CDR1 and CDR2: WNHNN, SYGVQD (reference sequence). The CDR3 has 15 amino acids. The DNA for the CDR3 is TGCGCCAGCAGTATGGACAGCCTATCTGGAAACACCATATATTTT. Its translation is CASSMDSLSGNTIYF.

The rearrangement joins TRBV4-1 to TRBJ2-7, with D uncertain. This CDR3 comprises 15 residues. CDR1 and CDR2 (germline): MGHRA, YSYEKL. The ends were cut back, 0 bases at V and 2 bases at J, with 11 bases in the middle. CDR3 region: CASSQDHAGTYEQYF. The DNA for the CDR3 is TGCGCCAGCAGCCAAGATCATGCCGGTACCTACGAGCAGTACTTC.

CDR3 loop: CAISELAGGTTGELFF. The CDR3, as DNA: TGTGCCATCAGTGAGCTAGCGGGGGGGACCACCGGGGAGCTGTTTTTT. The genes are TRBV10-3 and TRBJ2-2; 12 bases match TRBD2. Losses at the gene ends were 2 bases for V and 4 bases for J; bases not matched to a gene: 2. In germline, CDR1 is ENHRY, CDR2 SYGVKD. The length of the CDR3 is 16 residues.

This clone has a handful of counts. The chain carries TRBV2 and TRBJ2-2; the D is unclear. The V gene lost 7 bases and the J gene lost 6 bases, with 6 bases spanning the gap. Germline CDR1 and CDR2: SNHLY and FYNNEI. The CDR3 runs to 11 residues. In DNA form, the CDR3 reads TGTGCCAGCATTTTTGCCGGGGAGCTGTTTTTT. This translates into CASIFAGELFF.

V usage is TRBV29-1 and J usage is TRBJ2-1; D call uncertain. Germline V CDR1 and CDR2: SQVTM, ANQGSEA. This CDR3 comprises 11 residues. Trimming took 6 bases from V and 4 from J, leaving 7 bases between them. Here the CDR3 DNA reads TGCAGCGTCGCCCCATACAATGAGCAGTTCTTC. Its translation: CSVAPYNEQFF.

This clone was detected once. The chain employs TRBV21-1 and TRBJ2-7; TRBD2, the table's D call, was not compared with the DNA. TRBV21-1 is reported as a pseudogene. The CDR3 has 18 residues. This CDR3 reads CASSSKTVVHGVSYEQYF. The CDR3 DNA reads TGTGCCAGCAGCTCCAAAACGGTGGTACACGGGGTTTCCTACGAGCAGTACTTC.

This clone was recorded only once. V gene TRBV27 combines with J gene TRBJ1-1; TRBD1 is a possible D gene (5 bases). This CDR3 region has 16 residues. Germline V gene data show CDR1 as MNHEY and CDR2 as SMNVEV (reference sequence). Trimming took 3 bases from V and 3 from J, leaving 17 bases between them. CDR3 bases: TGTGCCAGCAGTTTGATGGTATCGGGGCCCTACACTGAAGCTTTCTTT. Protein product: CASSLMVSGPYTEAFF.

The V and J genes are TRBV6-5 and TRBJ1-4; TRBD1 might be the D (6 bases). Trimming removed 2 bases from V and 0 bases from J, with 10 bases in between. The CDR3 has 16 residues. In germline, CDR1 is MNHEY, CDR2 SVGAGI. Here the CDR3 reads CASSYGGSPTNEKLFF. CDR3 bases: TGTGCCAGCAGTTACGGGGGCTCCCCAACTAATGAAAAACTGTTTTTT.

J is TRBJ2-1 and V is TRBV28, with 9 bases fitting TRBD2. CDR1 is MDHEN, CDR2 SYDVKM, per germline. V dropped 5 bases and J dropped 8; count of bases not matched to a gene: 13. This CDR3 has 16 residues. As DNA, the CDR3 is TGTGCCAGCAGTCTCTTGGAAGCGGGGGGTTCTCATGAGCAGTTCTTC. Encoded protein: CASSLLEAGGSHEQFF.